The TCR beta chain described here comes from a study of siplizumab effects on memory and regulatory T cells. TCRdb keeps only in-frame clones here, not all; method: immunoSEQ multiplex PCR. This sample has just over 60,000 clones; around 80% occur once, and the top ten carry about 0.41%. CDR1 is SGDLS, CDR2 YYNGEE, per germline. The CDR3 has 14 residues. The ends lost 2 bases at V and 6 bases at J; junction bases unmatched: 4. Sequencing was done on a sample of memory CD4+ T cells sorted from blood. The sequence came from a human donor in good health. The chain is built from TRBV9 and TRBJ1-2; TRBD1 matches 10 bases. The CDR3, as DNA: TGTGCCAGCAGCGTCGGCGGGACAGGGGATGGCTACACCTTC. Translating it yields CASSVGGTGDGYTF.